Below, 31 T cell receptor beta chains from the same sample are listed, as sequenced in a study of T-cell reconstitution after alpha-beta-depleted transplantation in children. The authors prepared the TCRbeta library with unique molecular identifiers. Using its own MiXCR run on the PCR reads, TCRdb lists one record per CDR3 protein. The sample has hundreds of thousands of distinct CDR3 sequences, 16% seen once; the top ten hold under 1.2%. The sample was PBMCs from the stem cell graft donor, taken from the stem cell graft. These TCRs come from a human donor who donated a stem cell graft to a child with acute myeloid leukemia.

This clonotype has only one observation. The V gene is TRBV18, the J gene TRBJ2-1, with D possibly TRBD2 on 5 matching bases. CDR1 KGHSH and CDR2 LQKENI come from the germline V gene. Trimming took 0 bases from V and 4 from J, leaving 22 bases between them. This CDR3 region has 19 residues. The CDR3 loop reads CASSPPFGSGKGEYNEQFF. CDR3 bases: TGTGCCAGCTCACCACCTTTCGGTTCCGGGAAGGGAGAGTACAATGAGCAGTTCTTC.

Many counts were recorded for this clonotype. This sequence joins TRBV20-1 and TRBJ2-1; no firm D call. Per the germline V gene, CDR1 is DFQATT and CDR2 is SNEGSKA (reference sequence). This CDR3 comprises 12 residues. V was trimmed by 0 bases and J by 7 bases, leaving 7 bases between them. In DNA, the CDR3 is TGCAGTGCTAGAGATCCGGGTAATGAGCAGTTCTTC. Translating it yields CSARDPGNEQFF.

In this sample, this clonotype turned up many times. The CDR3 reads CASRSSGGSYNEQFF. CDR3 DNA sequence: TGTGCCAGCAGGTCTAGCGGGGGGTCCTACAATGAGCAGTTCTTC. The chain is built from TRBV27 and TRBJ2-1; 11 positions match TRBD2. Germline CDR1 reads MNHEY; CDR2 reads SMNVEV (reference sequence). Trimming cost V 6 bases and J 1 base; bases outside gene matches: 2. The CDR3 sequence is 15 residues long.

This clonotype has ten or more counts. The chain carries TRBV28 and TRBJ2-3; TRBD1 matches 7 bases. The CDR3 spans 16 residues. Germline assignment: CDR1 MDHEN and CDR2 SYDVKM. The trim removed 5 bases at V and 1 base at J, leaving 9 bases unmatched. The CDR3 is CASSLDRAGGTDTQYF. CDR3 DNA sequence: TGTGCCAGCAGTCTCGACAGGGCCGGCGGCACAGATACGCAGTATTTT. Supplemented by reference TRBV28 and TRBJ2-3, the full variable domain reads DVKVTQSSRYLVKRTGEKVFLECVQDMDHENMFWYRQDPGLGLRLIYFSYDVKMKEKGDIPEGYSVSREKKERFSLILESASTNQTSMYLCASSLDRAGGTDTQYFGPGTRLTVL.

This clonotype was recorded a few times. The CDR3 nucleotides are TGTGCCAGCAGTTCCCAGGGGTTCTATGGCTACACCTTC. This gives the protein CASSSQGFYGYTF. The chain is built from TRBV27 and TRBJ1-2; the D gene is possibly TRBD1 (6 bases). The CDR3 contains 13 residues. In germline, CDR1 is MNHEY, CDR2 SMNVEV (reference sequence). V shed 4 bases and J shed 4 bases, with 10 bases lying between them.

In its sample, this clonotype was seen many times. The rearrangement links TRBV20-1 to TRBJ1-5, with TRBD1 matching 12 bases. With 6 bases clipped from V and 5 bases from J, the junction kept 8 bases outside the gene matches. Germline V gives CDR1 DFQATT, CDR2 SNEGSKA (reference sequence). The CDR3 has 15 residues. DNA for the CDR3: TGCAGTGCATGGGACAGGGGGCACTGGGATCAGCCCCAGCATTTT. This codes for CSAWDRGHWDQPQHF.

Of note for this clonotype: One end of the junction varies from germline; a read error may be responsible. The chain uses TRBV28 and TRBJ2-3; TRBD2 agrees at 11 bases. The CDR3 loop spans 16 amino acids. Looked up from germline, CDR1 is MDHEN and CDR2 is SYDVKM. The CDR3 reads CASSSSGGRSTDTQYF. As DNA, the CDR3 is TGTGCCAGCAGTTCTAGCGGGGGGCGAAGCACAGATACGCAGTATTTC.

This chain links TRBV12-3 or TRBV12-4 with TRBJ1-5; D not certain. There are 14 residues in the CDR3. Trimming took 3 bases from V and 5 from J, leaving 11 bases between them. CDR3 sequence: CASSFCSGDQPQHF. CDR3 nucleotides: TGTGCCAGCAGTTTTTGCTCAGGCGATCAGCCCCAGCATTTT.

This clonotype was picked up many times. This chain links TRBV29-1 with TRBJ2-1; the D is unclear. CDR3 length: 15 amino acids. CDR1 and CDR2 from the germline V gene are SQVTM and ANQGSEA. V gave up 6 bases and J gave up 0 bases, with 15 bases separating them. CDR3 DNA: TGCAGCGTCTACACCCAGGAGAGCTCCTACAATGAGCAGTTCTTC. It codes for CSVYTQESSYNEQFF.

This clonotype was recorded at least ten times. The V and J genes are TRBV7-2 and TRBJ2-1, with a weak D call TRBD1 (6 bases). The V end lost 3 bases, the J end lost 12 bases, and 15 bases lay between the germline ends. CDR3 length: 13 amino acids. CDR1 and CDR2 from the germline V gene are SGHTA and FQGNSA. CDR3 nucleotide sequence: TGTGCCAGCAGCTTTAGACAGGCGGGTCCGCAGTTCTTC. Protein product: CASSFRQAGPQFF.

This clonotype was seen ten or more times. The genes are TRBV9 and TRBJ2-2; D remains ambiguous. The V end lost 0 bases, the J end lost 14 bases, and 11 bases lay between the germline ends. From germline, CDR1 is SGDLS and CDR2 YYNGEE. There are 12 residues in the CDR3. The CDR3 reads CASSVGEERLFF. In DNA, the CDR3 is TGTGCCAGCAGCGTAGGTGAAGAGAGACTGTTTTTT.

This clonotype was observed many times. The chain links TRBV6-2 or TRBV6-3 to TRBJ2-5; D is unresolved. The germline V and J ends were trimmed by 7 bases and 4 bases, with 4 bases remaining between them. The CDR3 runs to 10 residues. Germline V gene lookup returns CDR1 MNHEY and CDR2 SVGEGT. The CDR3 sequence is CASTGETQYF. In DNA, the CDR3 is TGTGCCAGCACAGGAGAGACCCAGTACTTC.

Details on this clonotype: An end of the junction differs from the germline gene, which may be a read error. CDR3 coding DNA: TGTGCCAGCAGCTTGGGGGTCTCGGGATCTGAACCTTTCTTT. It is translated as CASSLGVSGSEPFF. V and J are TRBV7-2 and TRBJ1-1, with D possibly TRBD1 on 5 matching bases. This CDR3 region has 14 residues. Germline values: CDR1 SGHTA, CDR2 FQGNSA.

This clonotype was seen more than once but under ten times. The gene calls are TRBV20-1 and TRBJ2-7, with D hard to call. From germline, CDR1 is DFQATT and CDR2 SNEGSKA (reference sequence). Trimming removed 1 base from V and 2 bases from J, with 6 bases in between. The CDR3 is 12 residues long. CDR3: CSARALAYEQYF. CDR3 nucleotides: TGCAGTGCTAGAGCGCTAGCCTACGAGCAGTACTTC.

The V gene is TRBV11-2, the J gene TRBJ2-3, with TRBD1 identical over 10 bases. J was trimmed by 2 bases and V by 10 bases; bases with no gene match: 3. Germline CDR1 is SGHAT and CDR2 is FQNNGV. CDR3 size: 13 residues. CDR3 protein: CATRQGATDTQYF. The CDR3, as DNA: TGTGCCACTCGACAGGGGGCCACAGATACGCAGTATTTT.

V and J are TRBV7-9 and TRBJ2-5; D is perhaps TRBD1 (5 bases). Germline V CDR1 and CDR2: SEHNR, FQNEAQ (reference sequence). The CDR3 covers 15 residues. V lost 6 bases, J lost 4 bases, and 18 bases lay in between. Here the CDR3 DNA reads TGTGCCAGCAGGCACCAAATACAGGAAGGAGAGACCCAGTACTTC. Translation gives CASRHQIQEGETQYF.

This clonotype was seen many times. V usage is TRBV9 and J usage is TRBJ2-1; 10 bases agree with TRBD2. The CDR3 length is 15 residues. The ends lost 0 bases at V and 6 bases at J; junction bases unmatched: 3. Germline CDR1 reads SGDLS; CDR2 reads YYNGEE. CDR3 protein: CASSVVTSGANEQFF. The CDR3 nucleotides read TGTGCCAGCAGCGTAGTAACTAGCGGGGCCAATGAGCAGTTCTTC.

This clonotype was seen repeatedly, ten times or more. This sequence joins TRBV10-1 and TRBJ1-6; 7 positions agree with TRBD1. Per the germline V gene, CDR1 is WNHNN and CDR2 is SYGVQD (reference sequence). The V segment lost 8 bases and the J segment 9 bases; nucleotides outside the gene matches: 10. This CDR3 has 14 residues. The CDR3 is CASGRQGVSSPLHF. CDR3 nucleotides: TGCGCCAGCGGACGACAGGGTGTGAGTTCACCCCTCCACTTT.

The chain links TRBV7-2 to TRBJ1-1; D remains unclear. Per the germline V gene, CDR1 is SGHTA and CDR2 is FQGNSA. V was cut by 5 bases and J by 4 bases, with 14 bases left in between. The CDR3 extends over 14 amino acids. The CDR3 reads CASSRTLLTTEAFF. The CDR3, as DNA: TGTGCCAGCAGCAGGACTCTTTTGACCACTGAAGCTTTCTTT.

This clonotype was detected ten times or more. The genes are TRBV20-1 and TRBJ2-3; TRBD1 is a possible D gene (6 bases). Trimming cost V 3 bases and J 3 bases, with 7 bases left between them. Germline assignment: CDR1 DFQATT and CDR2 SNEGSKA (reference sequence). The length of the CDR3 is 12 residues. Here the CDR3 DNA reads TGCAGTGCTAGCCAGGGGACAGATACGCAGTATTTT. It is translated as CSASQGTDTQYF.

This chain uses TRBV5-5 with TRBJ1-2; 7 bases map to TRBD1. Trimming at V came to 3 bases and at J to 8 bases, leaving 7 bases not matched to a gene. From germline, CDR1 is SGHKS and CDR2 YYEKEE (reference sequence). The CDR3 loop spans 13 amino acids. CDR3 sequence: CASSWETGLGYTF. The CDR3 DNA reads TGTGCCAGCAGCTGGGAGACAGGGCTAGGCTACACCTTC.

In DNA form, the CDR3 reads TGTGCCAGCAGTTACTCGTCCCAGGGGGCTGGCAATCAGCCCCAGCATTTT. It is translated as CASSYSSQGAGNQPQHF. This chain links TRBV6-5 with TRBJ1-5; 8 nucleotides agree with TRBD1. Germline V gives CDR1 MNHEY, CDR2 SVGAGI. This CDR3 has 17 residues. The V gene end was trimmed by 0 bases and the J gene end by 2 bases; junction bases not matched to a gene: 6.

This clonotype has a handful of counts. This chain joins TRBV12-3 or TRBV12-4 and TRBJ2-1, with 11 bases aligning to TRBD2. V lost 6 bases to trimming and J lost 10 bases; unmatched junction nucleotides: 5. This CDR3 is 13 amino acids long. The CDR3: CASSLAGGREQFF. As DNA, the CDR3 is TGTGCCAGCAGCCTAGCGGGGGGACGGGAGCAGTTCTTC.

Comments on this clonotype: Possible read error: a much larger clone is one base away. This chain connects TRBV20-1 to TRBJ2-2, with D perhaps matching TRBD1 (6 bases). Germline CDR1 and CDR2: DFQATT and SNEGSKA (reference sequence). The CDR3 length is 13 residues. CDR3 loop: CSASRGDTGDLFF. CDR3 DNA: TGCAGTGCTAGCAGGGGCGACACCGGGGACCTGTTTTTT.

CDR3 nucleotide sequence: TGCAGCGTTCGAACGGGGGCGAAGACCCAGTACTTC. Translation gives CSVRTGAKTQYF. The rearrangement links TRBV29-1 to TRBJ2-5, with D perhaps matching TRBD1 or TRBD2 (6 bases each). Trimming cost V 5 bases and J 6 bases, with 13 bases left between them. Looked up from germline, CDR1 is SQVTM and CDR2 is ANQGSEA. There are 12 residues in the CDR3.

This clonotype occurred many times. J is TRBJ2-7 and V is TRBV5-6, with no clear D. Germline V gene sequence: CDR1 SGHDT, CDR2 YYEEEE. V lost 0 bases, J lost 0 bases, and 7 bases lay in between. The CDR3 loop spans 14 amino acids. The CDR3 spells CASSLGYNSYEQYV. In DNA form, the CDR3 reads TGTGCCAGCAGCTTGGGGTATAACTCCTACGAGCAGTACGTC.

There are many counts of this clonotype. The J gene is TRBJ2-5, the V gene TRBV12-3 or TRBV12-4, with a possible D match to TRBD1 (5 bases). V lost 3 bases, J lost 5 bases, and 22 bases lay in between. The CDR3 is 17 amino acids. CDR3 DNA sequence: TGTGCCAGCAGTTTGGAGAACCCCAGGGCGTTAGAGGAGACCCAGTACTTC. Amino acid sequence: CASSLENPRALEETQYF.

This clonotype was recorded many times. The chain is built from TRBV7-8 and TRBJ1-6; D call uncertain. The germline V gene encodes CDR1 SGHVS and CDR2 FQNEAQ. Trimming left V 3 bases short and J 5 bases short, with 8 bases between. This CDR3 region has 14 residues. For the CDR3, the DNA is TGTGCCAGCAGCTTCACCGAACATAATTCACCCCTCCACTTT. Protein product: CASSFTEHNSPLHF.

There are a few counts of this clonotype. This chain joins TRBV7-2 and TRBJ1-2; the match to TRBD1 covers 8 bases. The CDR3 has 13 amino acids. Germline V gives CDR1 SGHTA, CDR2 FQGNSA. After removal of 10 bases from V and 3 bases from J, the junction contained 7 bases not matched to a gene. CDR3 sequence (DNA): TGTGCCACTCCGGGACAGGAGTACTATGGCTACACCTTC. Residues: CATPGQEYYGYTF.

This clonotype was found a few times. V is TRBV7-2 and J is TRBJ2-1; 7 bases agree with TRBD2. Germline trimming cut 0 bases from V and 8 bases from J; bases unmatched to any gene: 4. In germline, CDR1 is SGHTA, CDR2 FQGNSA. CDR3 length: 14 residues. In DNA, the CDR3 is TGTGCCAGCAGCTTAGCGCGGGGGTTCGATGAGCAGTTCTTC. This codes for CASSLARGFDEQFF.

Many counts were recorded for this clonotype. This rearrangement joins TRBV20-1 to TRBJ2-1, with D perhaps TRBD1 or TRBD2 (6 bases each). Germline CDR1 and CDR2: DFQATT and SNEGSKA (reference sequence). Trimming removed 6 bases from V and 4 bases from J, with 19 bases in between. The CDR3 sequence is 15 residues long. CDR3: CSALGAGLLYNEQFF. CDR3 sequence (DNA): TGCAGTGCCCTGGGGGCGGGGCTACTTTACAATGAGCAGTTCTTC.